This TCR beta chain derives from a study of CD8 T cells in Susac syndrome. The germline CDR1 and CDR2 sequences are DFQATT and SNEGSKA (reference sequence). The CDR3 runs to 11 residues. Trimming stripped 5 bases from V and 10 bases from J, with 14 bases between. The RNA input was about 0.5 to 1 ug, and it was reverse transcribed with random hexamers. TCRdb independently ran MiXCR on the immunoSEQ multiplex PCR reads; one entry per CDR3 protein. The data hold a few hundred thousand distinct CDR3 sequences, with 95% observed a single time. CD8+ and CD4+ T cells taken from blood had their TCR beta sequenced. Treatment-naive patients with stable or active relapsing-remitting disease served as multiple sclerosis controls.

The specimen was CD4+ T cells from PBMCs. The genes are TRBV20-1 and TRBJ1-1; D unresolved. This TCR was sampled from a human donor with multiple sclerosis. CDR3 DNA: TGCAGTGCTCAGCACATTAACGGAGCTTTCTTT. Its translation is CSAQHINGAFF.